Included here is one TCR beta chain sequence, with context. No antigen is known for it. The data stem from a study of shared clonotypes between healthy human individuals. Everyone who donated was a Caucasian adult who lived in Nashville, Tennessee. CD4+ cells yielded CD45RA+ naive and CD45RA-negative memory subsets. The protocol was immunoSEQ multiplex PCR, while the TCRdb copy is restricted to in-frame clones and leaves out a portion. Here the sample spans some 1.5 million clones, roughly 96% being singletons. V was pared by 5 bases and J by 6 bases, with 12 bases between. There are 13 residues in the CDR3. Germline V gene lookup returns CDR1 KGHSH and CDR2 LQKENI. Overall study findings and caveats: Naive CD4 clonotype sharing across several donors was around 5%. Sequencing depth was expected to influence donor clonotype sharing.

The chain employs TRBV18 and TRBJ2-3, with D hard to call. The clonotype comes from a man younger than 40 in good health. The sample consisted of naive CD4+ T cells sorted from blood. Subset indicated: CD45RA+ positively selected. The CDR3 DNA sequence: TGTGCCAGCTCAACCGAGATGGAGGATACGCAGTATTTT. Encoded protein: CASSTEMEDTQYF. The full variable domain, completed using reference TRBV18 and TRBJ2-3, is NAGVMQNPRHLVRRRGQEARLRCSPMKGHSHVYWYRQLPEEGLKFMVYLQKENIIDESGMPKERFSAEFPKEGPSILRIQQVVRGDSAAYFCASSTEMEDTQYFGPGTRLTVL.